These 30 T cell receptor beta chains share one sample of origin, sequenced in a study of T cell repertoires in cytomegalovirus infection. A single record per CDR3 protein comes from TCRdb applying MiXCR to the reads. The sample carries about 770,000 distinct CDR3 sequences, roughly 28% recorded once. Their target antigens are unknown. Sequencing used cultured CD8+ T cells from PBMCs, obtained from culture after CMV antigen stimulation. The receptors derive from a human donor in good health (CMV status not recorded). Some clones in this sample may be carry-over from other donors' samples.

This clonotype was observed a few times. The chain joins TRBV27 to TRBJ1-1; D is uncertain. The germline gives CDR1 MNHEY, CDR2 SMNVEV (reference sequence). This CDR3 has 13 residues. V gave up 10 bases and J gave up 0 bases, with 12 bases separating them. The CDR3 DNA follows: TGTGCCACCTCAGACGCAATGAACACTGAAGCTTTCTTT. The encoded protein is CATSDAMNTEAFF.

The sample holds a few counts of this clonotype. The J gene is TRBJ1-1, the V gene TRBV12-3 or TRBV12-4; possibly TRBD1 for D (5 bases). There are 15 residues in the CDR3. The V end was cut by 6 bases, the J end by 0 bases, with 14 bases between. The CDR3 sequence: CASSHQGLMNTEAFF. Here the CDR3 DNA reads TGTGCCAGCAGCCACCAGGGACTTATGAACACTGAAGCTTTCTTT.

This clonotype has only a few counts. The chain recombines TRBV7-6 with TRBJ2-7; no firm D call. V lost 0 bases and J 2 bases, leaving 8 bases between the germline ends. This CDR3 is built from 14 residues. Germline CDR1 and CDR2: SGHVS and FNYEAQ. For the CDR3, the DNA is TGTGCCAGCAGCTTAGCTTACAGCGCCTACGAGCAGTACTTC. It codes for CASSLAYSAYEQYF.

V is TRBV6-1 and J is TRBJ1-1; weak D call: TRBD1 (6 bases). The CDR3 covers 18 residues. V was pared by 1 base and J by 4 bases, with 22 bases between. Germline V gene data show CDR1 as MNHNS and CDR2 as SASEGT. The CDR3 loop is CASSEVSRGASPSTEAFF. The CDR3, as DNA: TGTGCCAGCAGTGAAGTTTCCAGGGGAGCGAGCCCCAGCACTGAAGCTTTCTTT.

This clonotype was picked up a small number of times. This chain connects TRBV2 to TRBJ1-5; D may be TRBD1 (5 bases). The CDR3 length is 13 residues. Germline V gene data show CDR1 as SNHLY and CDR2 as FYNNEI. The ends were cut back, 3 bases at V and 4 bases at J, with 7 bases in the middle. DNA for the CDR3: TGTGCCAGCAGTGACAGGGCTAATCAGCCCCAGCATTTT. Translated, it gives CASSDRANQPQHF.

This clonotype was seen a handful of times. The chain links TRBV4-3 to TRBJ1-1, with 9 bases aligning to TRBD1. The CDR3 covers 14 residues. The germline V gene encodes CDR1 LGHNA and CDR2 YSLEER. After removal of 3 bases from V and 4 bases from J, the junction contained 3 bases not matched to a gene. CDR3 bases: TGCGCCAGCAGCCAGGACAGGGGAGCCACTGAAGCTTTCTTT. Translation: CASSQDRGATEAFF.

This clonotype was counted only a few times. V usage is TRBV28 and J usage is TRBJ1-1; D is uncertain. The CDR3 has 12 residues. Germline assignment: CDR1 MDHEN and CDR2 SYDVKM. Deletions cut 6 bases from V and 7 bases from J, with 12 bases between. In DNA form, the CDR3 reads TGTGCCAGCAGCAATCCTGGGGTTGAAGCTTTCTTT. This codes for CASSNPGVEAFF.

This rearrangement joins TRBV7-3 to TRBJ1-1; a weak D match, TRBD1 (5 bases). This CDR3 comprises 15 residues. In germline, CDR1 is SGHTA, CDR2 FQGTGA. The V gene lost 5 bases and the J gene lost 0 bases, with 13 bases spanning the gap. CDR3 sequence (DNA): TGTGCCAGCAGCGCCGGGGGGGGGGTGAACACTGAAGCTTTCTTT. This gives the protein CASSAGGGVNTEAFF.

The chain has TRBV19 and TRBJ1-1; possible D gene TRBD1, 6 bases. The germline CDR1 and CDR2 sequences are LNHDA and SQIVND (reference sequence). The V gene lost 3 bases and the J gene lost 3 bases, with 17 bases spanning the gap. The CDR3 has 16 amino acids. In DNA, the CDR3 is TGTGCCAGTAGTATCGGTTTCTCGGGGGGCTACACTGAAGCTTTCTTT. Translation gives CASSIGFSGGYTEAFF.

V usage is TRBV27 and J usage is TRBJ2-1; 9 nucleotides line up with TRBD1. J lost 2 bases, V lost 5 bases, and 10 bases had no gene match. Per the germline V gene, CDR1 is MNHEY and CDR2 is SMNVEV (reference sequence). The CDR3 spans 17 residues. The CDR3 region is CASSHPPRTGAYNEQFF. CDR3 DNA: TGTGCCAGCAGTCATCCACCCCGGACAGGGGCCTACAATGAGCAGTTCTTC.

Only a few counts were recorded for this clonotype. In DNA form, the CDR3 reads TGTGCCACCAGCAGAGATTCCCGTACTGAAGCTTTCTTT. This sequence encodes CATSRDSRTEAFF. This sequence joins TRBV15 and TRBJ1-1, with D hard to call. V lost 0 bases and J lost 5, with 7 bases in between. The CDR3 spans 13 residues. Germline CDR1 LNHNV, CDR2 YYDKDF (reference sequence).

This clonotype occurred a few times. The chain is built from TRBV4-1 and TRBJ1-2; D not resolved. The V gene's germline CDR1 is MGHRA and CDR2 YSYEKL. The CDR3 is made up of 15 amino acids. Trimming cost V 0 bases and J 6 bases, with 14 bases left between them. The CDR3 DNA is TGCGCCAGCAGCCAAGAGCTCGGCGTAACGGATGGCTACACCTTC. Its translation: CASSQELGVTDGYTF.

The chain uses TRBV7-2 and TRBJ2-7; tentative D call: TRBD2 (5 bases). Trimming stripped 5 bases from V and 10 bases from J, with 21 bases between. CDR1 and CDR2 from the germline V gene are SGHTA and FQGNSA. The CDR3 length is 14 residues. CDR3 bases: TGTGCCAGCAGCGACTCCGGGGTAACAGCGAGCCAGTACTTC. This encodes CASSDSGVTASQYF. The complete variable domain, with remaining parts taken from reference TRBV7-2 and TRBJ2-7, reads GAGVSQSPSNKVTEKGKDVELRCDPISGHTALYWYRQSLGQGLEFLIYFQGNSAPDKSGLPSDRFSAERTGGSVSTLTIQRTQQEDSAVYLCASSDSGVTASQYFGPGTRLTVT.

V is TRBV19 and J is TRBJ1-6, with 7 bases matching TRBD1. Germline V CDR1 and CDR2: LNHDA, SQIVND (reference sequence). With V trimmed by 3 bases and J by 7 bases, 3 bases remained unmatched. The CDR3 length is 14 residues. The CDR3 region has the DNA TGTGCCAGTAGTATGGGACAGTGGAATTCACCCCTCCACTTT. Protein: CASSMGQWNSPLHF.

CDR3 sequence (DNA): TGCGCCAGCTGCCTCCAGGGCGCTGAAGCTTTCTTT. Translating it yields CASCLQGAEAFF. The chain links TRBV4-1 to TRBJ1-1, with a possible D match to TRBD1 (5 bases). Germline CDR1 and CDR2: MGHRA and YSYEKL. The CDR3 is 12 amino acids. V was shortened by 8 bases and J by 6 bases, with 13 bases between the two germline ends.

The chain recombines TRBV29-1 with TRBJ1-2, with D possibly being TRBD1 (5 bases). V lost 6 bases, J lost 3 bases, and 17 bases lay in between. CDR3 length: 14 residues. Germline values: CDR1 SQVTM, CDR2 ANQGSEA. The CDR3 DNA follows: TGCAGCGTCTCGGGGGGAGAGGATTACTATGGCTACACCTTC. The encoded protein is CSVSGGEDYYGYTF.

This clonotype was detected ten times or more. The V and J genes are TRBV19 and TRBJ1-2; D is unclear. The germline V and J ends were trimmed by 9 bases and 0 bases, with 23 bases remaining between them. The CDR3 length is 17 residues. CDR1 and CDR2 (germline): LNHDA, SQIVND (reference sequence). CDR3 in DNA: TGTGCCAGCGGACTCAACAACCAACCCTCTTCTAACTATGGCTACACCTTC. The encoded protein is CASGLNNQPSSNYGYTF. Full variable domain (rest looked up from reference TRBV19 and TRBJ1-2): DGGITQSPKYLFRKEGQNVTLSCEQNLNHDAMYWYRQDPGQGLRLIYYSQIVNDFQKGDIAEGYSVSREKKESFPLTVTSAQKNPTAFYLCASGLNNQPSSNYGYTFGSGTRLTVV.

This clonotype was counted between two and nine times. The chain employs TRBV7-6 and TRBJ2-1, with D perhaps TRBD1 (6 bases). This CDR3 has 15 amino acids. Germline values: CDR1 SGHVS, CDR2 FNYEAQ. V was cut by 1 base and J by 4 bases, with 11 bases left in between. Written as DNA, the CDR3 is TGTGCCAGCAGCTTAGAGTGGGGGCGTTACAATGAGCAGTTCTTC. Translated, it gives CASSLEWGRYNEQFF.

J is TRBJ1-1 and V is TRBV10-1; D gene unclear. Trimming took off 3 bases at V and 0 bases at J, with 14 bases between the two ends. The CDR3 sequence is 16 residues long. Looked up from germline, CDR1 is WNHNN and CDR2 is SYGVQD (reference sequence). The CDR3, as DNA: TGCGCCAGCAGTGATTCTCCGACTGACATGAACACTGAAGCTTTCTTT. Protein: CASSDSPTDMNTEAFF.

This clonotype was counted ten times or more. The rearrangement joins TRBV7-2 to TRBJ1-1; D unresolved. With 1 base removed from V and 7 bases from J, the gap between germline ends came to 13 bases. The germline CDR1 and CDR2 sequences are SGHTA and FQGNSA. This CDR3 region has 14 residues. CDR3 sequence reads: CASSLDGKPDEAFF. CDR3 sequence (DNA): TGTGCCAGCAGCTTAGATGGCAAGCCGGATGAAGCTTTCTTT.

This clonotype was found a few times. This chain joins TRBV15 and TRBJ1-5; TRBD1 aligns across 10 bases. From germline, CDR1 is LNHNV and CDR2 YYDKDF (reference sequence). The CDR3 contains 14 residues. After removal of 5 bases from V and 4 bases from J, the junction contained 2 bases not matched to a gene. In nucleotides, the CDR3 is TGTGCCACCAGCGGGGACAGGGGAAATCAGCCCCAGCATTTT. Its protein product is CATSGDRGNQPQHF.

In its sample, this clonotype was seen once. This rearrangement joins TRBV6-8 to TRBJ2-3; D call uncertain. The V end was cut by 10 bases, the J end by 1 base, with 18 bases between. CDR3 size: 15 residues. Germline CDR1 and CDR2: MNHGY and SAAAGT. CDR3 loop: CANSPRSRGTDTQYF. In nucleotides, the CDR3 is TGTGCCAACAGCCCGCGGAGCCGCGGCACAGATACGCAGTATTTT.

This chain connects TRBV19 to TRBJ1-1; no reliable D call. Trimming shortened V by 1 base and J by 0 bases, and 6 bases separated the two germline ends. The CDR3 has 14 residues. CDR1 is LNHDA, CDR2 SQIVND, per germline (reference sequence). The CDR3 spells CASSIGKVNTEAFF. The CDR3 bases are TGTGCCAGTAGTATAGGGAAGGTGAACACTGAAGCTTTCTTT.

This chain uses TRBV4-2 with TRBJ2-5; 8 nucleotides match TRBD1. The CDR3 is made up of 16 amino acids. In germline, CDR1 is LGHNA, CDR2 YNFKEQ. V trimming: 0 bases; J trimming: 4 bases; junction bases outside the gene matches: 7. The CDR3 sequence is CASSQEWAGGIETQYF. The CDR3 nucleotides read TGTGCCAGCAGCCAAGAATGGGCAGGGGGCATAGAGACCCAGTACTTC.

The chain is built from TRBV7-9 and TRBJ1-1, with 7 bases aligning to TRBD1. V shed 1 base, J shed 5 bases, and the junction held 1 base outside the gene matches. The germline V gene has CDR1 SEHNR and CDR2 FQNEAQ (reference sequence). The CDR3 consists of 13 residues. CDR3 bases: TGTGCCAGCAGCTTAGAGGGGGCAACTGAAGCTTTCTTT. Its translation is CASSLEGATEAFF.

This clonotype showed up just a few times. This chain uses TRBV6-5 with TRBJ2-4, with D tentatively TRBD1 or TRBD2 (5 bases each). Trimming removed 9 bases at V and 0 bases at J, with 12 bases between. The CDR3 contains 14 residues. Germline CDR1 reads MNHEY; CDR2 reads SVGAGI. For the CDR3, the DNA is TGTGCCAGTCACGCCGGGACAGCCAAAAACATTCAGTACTTC. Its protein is CASHAGTAKNIQYF.

The CDR3: CASSSLLKGDGYTF. The CDR3 nucleotides read TGTGCCAGCAGCTCCCTCCTAAAGGGGGATGGCTACACCTTC. This chain connects TRBV13 to TRBJ1-2; the D gene is possibly TRBD1 (6 bases). This CDR3 region has 14 residues. Germline V gene sequence: CDR1 PRHDT, CDR2 FYEKMQ (reference sequence). V gave up 4 bases and J gave up 6 bases, with 15 bases separating them.

The CDR3 sequence is CASSFQSTGYYGYTF. CDR3 DNA sequence: TGTGCCAGCAGTTTCCAGTCGACAGGATACTATGGCTACACCTTC. The chain couples TRBV27 to TRBJ1-2, with D maybe TRBD1 (6 bases). This CDR3 spans 15 amino acids. Germline-derived CDR1 and CDR2 are MNHEY and SMNVEV (reference sequence). V lost 3 bases and J lost 3, with 14 bases in between.

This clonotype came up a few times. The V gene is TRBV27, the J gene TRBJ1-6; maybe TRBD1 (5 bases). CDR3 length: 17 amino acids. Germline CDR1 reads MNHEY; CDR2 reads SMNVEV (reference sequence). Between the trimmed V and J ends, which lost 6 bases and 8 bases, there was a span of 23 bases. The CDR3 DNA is TGTGCCAGCAGGCGGGACTTTTTTAGCGGTGAAGATTCACCCCTCCACTTT. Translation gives CASRRDFFSGEDSPLHF.

This CDR3 reads CASSVENSFTDTQYF. The CDR3 DNA reads TGTGCCAGCAGCGTAGAAAATAGTTTCACAGATACGCAGTATTTT. J is TRBJ2-3 and V is TRBV9; D not certain. The CDR3 consists of 15 residues. V was trimmed by 0 bases and J by 2 bases, leaving 10 bases between them. CDR1 and CDR2 (germline): SGDLS, YYNGEE. Full variable domain (remainder filled in from reference TRBV9 and TRBJ2-3): DSGVTQTPKHLITATGQRVTLRCSPRSGDLSVYWYQQSLDQGLQFLIQYYNGEERAKGNILERFSAQQFPDLHSELNLSSLELGDSALYFCASSVENSFTDTQYFGPGTRLTVL.